Listed below are T cell receptor beta chains from one sample, sequenced in a study of identical twins. TCRdb analysed the 5' RACE reads with MiXCR anew, one entry per CDR3 protein. Of hundreds of thousands of distinct CDR3 sequences detected, about 12% appear once; the ten largest clones hold 7.2%. This sample also belongs to another study, concerning yellow fever vaccine responses in identical twins.

Sequencing was done on a sample of CD8+ T cells sorted from blood. These receptor sequences come from a woman aged 18-29 years in good health. CDR3s include the opening cysteine and the closing phenylalanine or tryptophan. The listing skips clone size in some rows; elsewhere it reads once, few, many or a size class.

V gene	J gene	clone size	CDR3 protein
TRBV6-5	TRBJ2-2	few	CASSYSRLEGGELFF
TRBV12-3/TRBV12-4	TRBJ1-1	few	CASSYSEAFF
TRBV16	TRBJ1-5	-	CASSQSVRGNQPQHF
TRBV2	TRBJ1-5	few	CASSTGGIGQPQHF
TRBV12-3/TRBV12-4	TRBJ1-4	many	CASSPGTGGANEKLFF
TRBV10-3	TRBJ1-2	few	CAISVRGGYTF
TRBV3-1	TRBJ2-3	few	CASSQVLGLGTDTQYF
TRBV11-2	TRBJ1-1	few	CASSGDAVGTEAFF
TRBV27	TRBJ1-2	-	CASLLTLNYGYTF
TRBV28	TRBJ2-1	few	CASRSGTLSYNEQFF
TRBV5-6	TRBJ1-1	-	CASSFGTDEAFF
TRBV6-1	TRBJ2-3	-	CASARTSGGPSRTDTQYF
TRBV10-3	TRBJ2-1	many	CAISEYRNEQFF
TRBV10-3	TRBJ2-1	-	CAISDGSSYNEQFF
TRBV29-1	TRBJ2-5	few	CSVEFAARGEAQYF
TRBV7-3	TRBJ2-7	-	CASSSDGSMFEQYF
TRBV4-1	TRBJ1-2	-	CASSHPQFPGQGEYGYTF
TRBV6-4	TRBJ1-1	-	CASSPKASNTEAFF
TRBV15	TRBJ2-1	few	CATSRDRGAGARFF
TRBV7-9	TRBJ1-2	many	CASSLDPGGYTF
TRBV4-1	TRBJ1-1	many	CASSQGRDIEAFF
TRBV7-7	TRBJ2-5	-	CASSVDPGETQYF
TRBV6-1	TRBJ2-4	-	CASSEAGDDPNIQYF
TRBV10-3	TRBJ2-2	-	CAISEGEVDTGELFF
TRBV9	TRBJ1-2	-	CASSADSDNYGYTF
TRBV12-3/TRBV12-4	TRBJ2-6	few	CASSGPIEGLNSGANVLTF
TRBV12-5	TRBJ1-6	-	CASGLVHSYNSPLHF
TRBV6-5	TRBJ2-7	-	CASSYGDSTEQYF
TRBV7-9	TRBJ2-2	few	CASSPRDSNNTGELFF
TRBV27	TRBJ2-1	few	CASSRSGPYNEQFF
TRBV12-3/TRBV12-4	TRBJ1-2	many	CASSKGGYGYTF
TRBV13	TRBJ2-2	few	CASSLEQGGHTGELFF
TRBV4-2	TRBJ2-1	-	CASSQEFSGYEQFF
TRBV11-2	TRBJ1-1	few	CASRGLYTEAFF
TRBV4-1	TRBJ2-1	few	CASSQDERAYVYNEQFF
TRBV14	TRBJ1-1	-	CASSPTGSGTEAFF